The rows below give T cell receptor beta chains drawn from one sample of a study of blood T cells in healthy people across ages. MiXCR, applied by TCRdb to the 5' RACE reads, yields one record per CDR3 protein. Of about 970,000 distinct CDR3 sequences listed, roughly 47% are singletons. Sequencing was carried out using blood. These receptors were collected from a woman aged 60 to 75 in good health. CDR3s include the opening cysteine and the closing phenylalanine or tryptophan. The order of the fields is clone size, V gene, J gene, D gene, CDR3 protein, CDR3 DNA. D genes are given only for firm matches. Size is omitted from some rows. Given values are once, few, many or a class for expanded clones.

abundance: few; v_gene: TRBV3-1; j_gene: TRBJ2-7; d_gene: NA; CDR3aa: CASSQGPSRKYF; CDR3nt: TGTGCCAGCAGCCAAGGTCCTTCCCGGAAGTACTTC
abundance: NA; v_gene: TRBV7-9; j_gene: TRBJ2-7; d_gene: TRBD1; CDR3aa: CASTTGGQGAYEQYF; CDR3nt: TGTGCCAGCACAACGGGGGGACAGGGGGCCTACGAGCAGTACTTC
abundance: NA; v_gene: TRBV20-1; j_gene: TRBJ2-1; d_gene: TRBD2; CDR3aa: CSARDVLAGDTAYNEQFF; CDR3nt: TGCAGTGCTAGAGATGTACTAGCGGGAGATACCGCCTACAATGAGCAGTTCTTC
abundance: few; v_gene: TRBV5-1; j_gene: TRBJ2-5; d_gene: NA; CDR3aa: CASSFGFTETQYF; CDR3nt: TGCGCCAGCAGCTTCGGTTTTACAGAGACCCAGTACTTC
abundance: few; v_gene: TRBV25-1; j_gene: TRBJ2-7; d_gene: NA; CDR3aa: CASRDESYEQYF; CDR3nt: TGTGCCAGCAGGGACGAGTCCTACGAGCAGTACTTC
abundance: NA; v_gene: TRBV5-1; j_gene: TRBJ2-7; d_gene: TRBD2; CDR3aa: CASSDGTSGKLRSSYEQYF; CDR3nt: TGCGCCAGCAGTGACGGGACTAGCGGGAAACTTCGTAGCTCCTACGAGCAGTACTTC
abundance: NA; v_gene: TRBV28; j_gene: TRBJ1-2; d_gene: TRBD1; CDR3aa: CASSSTMGQMDYGYTF; CDR3nt: TGTGCCAGCAGTAGCACGATGGGACAGATGGACTATGGCTACACCTTC
abundance: NA; v_gene: TRBV27; j_gene: TRBJ2-3; d_gene: NA; CDR3aa: CASSSPPTGDDTQYF; CDR3nt: TGTGCCAGCAGTTCACCGCCTACAGGTGACGATACGCAGTATTTT
abundance: NA; v_gene: TRBV28; j_gene: TRBJ2-7; d_gene: TRBD2; CDR3aa: CASRPITLAGISSYEQYF; CDR3nt: TGTGCCAGCAGGCCGATCACACTAGCGGGCATTAGCTCCTACGAGCAGTACTTC
abundance: many; v_gene: TRBV6-5; j_gene: TRBJ2-7; d_gene: NA; CDR3aa: CASSYSGPINRNEQYF; CDR3nt: TGTGCCAGCAGTTACTCAGGGCCGATAAACCGTAACGAGCAGTACTTC
abundance: NA; v_gene: TRBV6-5; j_gene: TRBJ2-1; d_gene: TRBD1; CDR3aa: CASRADRVALKQFF; CDR3nt: TGTGCCAGCAGGGCGGACAGGGTGGCTTTGAAGCAGTTCTTC
abundance: few; v_gene: TRBV13; j_gene: TRBJ2-7; d_gene: NA; CDR3aa: CASSPPLGEQYF; CDR3nt: TGTGCCAGCAGCCCCCCGTTGGGTGAGCAGTACTTC
abundance: few; v_gene: TRBV28; j_gene: TRBJ2-1; d_gene: TRBD2; CDR3aa: CASSLFAGGRNEQFF; CDR3nt: TGTGCCAGCAGTTTATTTGCGGGAGGCCGGAATGAGCAGTTCTTC